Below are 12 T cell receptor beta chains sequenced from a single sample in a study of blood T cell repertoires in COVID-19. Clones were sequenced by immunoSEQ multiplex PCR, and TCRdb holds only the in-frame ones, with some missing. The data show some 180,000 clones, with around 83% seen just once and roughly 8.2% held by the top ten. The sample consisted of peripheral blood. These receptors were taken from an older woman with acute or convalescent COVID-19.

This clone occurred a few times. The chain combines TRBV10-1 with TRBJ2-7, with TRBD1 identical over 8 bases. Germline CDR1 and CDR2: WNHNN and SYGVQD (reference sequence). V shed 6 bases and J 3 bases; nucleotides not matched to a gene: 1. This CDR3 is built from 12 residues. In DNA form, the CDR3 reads TGCGCCAGCAGCGACAGGGGCTACGAGCAGTACTTC. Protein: CASSDRGYEQYF.

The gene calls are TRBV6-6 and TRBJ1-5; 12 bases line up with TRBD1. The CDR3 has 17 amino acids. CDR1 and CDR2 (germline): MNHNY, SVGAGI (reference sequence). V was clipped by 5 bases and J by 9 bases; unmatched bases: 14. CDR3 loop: CASSQLRDRGPGWPQHF. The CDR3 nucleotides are TGTGCCAGCAGTCAGTTACGGGACAGGGGGCCCGGGTGGCCCCAGCATTTT.

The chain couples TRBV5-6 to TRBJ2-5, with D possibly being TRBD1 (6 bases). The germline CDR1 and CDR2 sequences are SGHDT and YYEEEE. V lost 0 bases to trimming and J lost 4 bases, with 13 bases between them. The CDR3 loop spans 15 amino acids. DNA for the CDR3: TGTGCCAGCAGCTTGGGGGGGCGTGGTCCAGAGACCCAGTACTTC. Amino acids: CASSLGGRGPETQYF.

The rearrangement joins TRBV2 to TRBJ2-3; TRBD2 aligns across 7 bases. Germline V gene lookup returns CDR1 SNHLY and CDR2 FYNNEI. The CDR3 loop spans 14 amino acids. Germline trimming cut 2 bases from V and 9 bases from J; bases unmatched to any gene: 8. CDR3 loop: CASSEWGGLVTQYF. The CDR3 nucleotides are TGTGCCAGCAGTGAATGGGGAGGGTTGGTGACGCAGTATTTT.

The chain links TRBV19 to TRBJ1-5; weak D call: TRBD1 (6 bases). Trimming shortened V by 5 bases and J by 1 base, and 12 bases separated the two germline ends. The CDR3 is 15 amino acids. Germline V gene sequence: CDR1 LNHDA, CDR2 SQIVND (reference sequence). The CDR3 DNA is TGTGCCAGTAGTTCAACCCAGGGGAGCAATCAGCCCCAGCATTTT. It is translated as CASSSTQGSNQPQHF.

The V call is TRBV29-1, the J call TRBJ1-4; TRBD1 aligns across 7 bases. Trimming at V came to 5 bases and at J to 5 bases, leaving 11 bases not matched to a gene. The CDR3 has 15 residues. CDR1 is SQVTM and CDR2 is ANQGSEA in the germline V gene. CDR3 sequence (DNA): TGCAGCGTTCAATCTACCGGGACAGAGAATGAAAAACTGTTTTTT. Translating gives CSVQSTGTENEKLFF.

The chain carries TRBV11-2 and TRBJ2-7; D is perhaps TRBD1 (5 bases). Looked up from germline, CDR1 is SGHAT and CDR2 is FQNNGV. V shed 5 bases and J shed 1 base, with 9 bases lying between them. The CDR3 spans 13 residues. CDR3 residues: CASSQTGSYEQYF. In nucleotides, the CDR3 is TGTGCCAGCAGCCAAACAGGTTCCTACGAGCAGTACTTC.

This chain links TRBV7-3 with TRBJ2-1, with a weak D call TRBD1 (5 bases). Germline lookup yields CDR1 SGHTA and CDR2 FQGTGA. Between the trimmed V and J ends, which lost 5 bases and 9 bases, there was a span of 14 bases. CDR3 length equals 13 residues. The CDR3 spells CASSAWGQGEQFF. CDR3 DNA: TGTGCCAGCAGCGCCTGGGGTCAGGGTGAGCAGTTCTTC.

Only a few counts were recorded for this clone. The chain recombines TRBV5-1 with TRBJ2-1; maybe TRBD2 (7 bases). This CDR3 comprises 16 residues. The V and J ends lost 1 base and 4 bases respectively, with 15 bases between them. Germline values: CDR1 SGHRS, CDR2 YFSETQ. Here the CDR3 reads CASSLNGGRVYNEQFF. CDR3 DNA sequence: TGCGCCAGCAGCTTGAACGGGGGGCGTGTGTACAATGAGCAGTTCTTC.

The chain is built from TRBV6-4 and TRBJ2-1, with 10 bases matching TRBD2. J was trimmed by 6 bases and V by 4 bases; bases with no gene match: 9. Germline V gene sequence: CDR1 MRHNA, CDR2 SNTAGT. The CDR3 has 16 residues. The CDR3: CASSGNGTSDLNEQFF. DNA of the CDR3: TGTGCCAGCAGTGGGAACGGGACTAGCGATCTCAATGAGCAGTTCTTC.

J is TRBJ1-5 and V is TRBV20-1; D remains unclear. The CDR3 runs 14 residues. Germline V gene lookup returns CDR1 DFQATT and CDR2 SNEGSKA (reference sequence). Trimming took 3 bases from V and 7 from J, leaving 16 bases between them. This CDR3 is CSASIGRAEQPQHF. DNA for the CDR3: TGCAGTGCTAGTATAGGGCGAGCGGAGCAGCCCCAGCATTTT.

CDR3 in amino acids: CASSLSQGGNTEAFF. The CDR3 nucleotides read TGCGCCAGCAGCCTATCCCAGGGAGGCAACACTGAAGCTTTCTTT. This chain joins TRBV5-1 and TRBJ1-1; D might be TRBD1 (5 bases). The CDR3 runs 15 residues. The V gene's germline CDR1 is SGHRS and CDR2 YFSETQ. V lost 4 bases, J lost 2 bases, and 15 bases lay in between.